This T cell receptor beta chain was profiled in a study of response to subunit inactivated influenza vaccine. Whole-study findings and limits: Each seasonal influenza vaccination recruits few new T cells, the authors suggested.

CDR1 and CDR2 (germline): KGHDR, SFDVKD. Trimming took 5 bases from V and 4 from J; bases not matched to a gene: 4. CDR3 length equals 15 residues. TCRdb re-derived calls from the RT-PCR reads in MiXCR, one entry per CDR3 protein. The sample shows hundreds of thousands of distinct CDR3 sequences, approximately 14% of them seen only once. About this clonotype itself: Its antigen remains unidentified. It may be a read error: a sequence one base away is much more abundant.

This chain connects TRBV24-1 to TRBJ2-5; 12 positions agree with TRBD2. This sample comprised PBMCs from blood, obtained 14 to 15 days before vaccination. The sequence came from a man aged 45 to 65 who received an inactivated influenza vaccine. DNA for the CDR3: TGTGCCACCAGTGCCATGGGACTAGCGGGAGAGACCCAGTACTTC. Amino acids: CATSAMGLAGETQYF.